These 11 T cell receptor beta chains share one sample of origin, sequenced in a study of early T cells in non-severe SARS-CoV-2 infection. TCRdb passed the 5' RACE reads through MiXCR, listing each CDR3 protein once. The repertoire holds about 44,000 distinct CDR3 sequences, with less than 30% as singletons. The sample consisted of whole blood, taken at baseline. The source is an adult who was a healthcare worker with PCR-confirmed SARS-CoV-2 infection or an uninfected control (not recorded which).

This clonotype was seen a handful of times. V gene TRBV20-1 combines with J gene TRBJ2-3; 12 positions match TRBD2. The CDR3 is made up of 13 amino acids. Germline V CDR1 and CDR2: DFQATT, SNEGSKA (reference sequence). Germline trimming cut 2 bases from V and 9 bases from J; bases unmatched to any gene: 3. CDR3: CSARLAGGRTQYF. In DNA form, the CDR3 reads TGCAGTGCTAGACTAGCGGGGGGGCGGACGCAGTATTTT.

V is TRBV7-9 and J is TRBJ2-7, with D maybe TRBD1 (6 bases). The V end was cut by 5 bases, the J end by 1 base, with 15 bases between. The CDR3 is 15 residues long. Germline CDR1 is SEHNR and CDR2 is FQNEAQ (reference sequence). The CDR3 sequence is CASSRQGQPSYEQYF. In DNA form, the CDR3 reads TGTGCCAGCAGCCGCCAGGGGCAGCCGTCCTACGAGCAGTACTTC.

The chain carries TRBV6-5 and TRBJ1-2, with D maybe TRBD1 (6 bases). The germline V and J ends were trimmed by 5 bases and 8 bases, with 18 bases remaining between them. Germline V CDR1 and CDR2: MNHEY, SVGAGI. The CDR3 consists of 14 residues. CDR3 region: CASSHSTGARGYTF. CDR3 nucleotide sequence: TGTGCCAGCAGTCACAGCACGGGGGCTCGAGGCTACACCTTC.

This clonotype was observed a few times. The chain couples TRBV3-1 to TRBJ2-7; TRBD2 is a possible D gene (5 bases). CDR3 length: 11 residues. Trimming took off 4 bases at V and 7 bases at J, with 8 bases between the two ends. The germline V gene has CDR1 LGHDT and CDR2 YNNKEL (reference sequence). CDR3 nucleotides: TGTGCCAGCAGCCGCGGGCCAGAGCAGTACTTC. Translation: CASSRGPEQYF.

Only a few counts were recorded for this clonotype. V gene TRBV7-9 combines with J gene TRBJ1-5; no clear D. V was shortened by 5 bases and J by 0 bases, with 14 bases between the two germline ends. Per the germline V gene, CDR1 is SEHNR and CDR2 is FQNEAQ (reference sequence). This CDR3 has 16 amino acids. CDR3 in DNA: TGTGCCAGCAGCACCACTGGAACGAATAGCAATCAGCCCCAGCATTTT. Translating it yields CASSTTGTNSNQPQHF. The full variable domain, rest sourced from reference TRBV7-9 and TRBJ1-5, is DTGVSQNPRHKITKRGQNVTFRCDPISEHNRLYWYRQTLGQGPEFLTYFQNEAQLEKSRLLSDRFSAERPKGSFSTLEIQRTEQGDSAMYLCASSTTGTNSNQPQHFGDGTRLSIL.

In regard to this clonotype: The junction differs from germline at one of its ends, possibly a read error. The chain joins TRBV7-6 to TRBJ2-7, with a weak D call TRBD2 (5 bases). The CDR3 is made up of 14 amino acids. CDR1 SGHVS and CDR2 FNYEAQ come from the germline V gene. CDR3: CASSLDRSDYKQYF. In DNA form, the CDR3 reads TGTGCCAGCAGCTTAGATCGAAGCGACTACAAGCAGTACTTC.

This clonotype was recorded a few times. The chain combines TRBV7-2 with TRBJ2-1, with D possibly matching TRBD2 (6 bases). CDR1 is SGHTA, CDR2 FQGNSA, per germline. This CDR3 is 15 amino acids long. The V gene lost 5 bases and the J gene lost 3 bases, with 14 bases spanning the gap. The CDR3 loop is CASSPRMGGYNEQFF. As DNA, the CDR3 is TGTGCCAGCAGCCCGCGGATGGGGGGCTACAATGAGCAGTTCTTC.

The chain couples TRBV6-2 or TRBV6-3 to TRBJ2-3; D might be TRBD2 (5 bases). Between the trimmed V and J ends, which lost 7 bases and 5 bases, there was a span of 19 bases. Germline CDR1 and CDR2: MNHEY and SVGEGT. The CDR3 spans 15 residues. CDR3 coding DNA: TGTGCCAGCACCTGGACCCCCTCAGCGGAAGATACGCAGTATTTT. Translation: CASTWTPSAEDTQYF.

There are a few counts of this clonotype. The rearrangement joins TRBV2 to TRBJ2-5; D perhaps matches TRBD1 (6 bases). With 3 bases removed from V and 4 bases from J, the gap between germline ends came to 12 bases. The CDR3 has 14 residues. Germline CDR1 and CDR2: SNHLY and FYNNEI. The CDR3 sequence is CASSDGGGVETQYF. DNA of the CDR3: TGTGCCAGCAGTGATGGTGGGGGCGTAGAGACCCAGTACTTC. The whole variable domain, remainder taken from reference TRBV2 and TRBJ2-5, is EPEVTQTPSHQVTQMGQEVILRCVPISNHLYFYWYRQILGQKVEFLVSFYNNEISEKSEIFDDQFSVERPDGSNFTLKIRSTKLEDSAMYFCASSDGGGVETQYFGPGTRLLVL.

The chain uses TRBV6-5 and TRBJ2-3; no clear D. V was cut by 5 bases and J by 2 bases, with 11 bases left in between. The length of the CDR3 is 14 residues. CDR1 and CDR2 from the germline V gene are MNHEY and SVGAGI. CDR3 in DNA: TGTGCCAGCAGTCAAAGGGCCGACACAGATACGCAGTATTTT. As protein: CASSQRADTDTQYF.

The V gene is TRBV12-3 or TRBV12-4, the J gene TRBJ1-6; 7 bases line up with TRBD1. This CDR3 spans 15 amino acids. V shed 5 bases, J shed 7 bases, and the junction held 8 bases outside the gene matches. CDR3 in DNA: TGTGCCAGCAGTCCAAAGGGGGCGCGCAATTCACCCCTCCACTTT. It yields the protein CASSPKGARNSPLHF.